These 10 T cell receptor beta chains originate from one sample sequenced in a study of T cell repertoires in cytomegalovirus infection. TCRdb itself ran the reads through MiXCR, one entry per CDR3 protein. The table includes some 180,000 distinct CDR3 sequences, approximately 9.6% detected once. Sequences were obtained from PBMCs. The source of these receptors is a human donor in good health (CMV status not recorded). Some clones in this sample may be carry-over from other donors' samples.

This clonotype was counted ten times or more. The chain carries TRBV7-6 and TRBJ2-7; no clear D gene. Trimming removed 1 base at V and 4 bases at J, with 8 bases between. The CDR3 runs 13 residues. CDR1 and CDR2 (germline): SGHVS, FNYEAQ. CDR3 nucleotide sequence: TGTGCCAGCAGCTTAGGGGTGGCTTACGAGCAGTACTTC. The encoded protein is CASSLGVAYEQYF.

This clonotype was seen ten or more times. The CDR3 reads CASSFSSPDEQFF. CDR3 nucleotide sequence: TGTGCCAGCAGCTTCTCCAGCCCTGATGAGCAGTTCTTC. The rearrangement joins TRBV25-1 to TRBJ2-1, with D uncertain. With 6 bases removed from V and 8 bases from J, the gap between germline ends came to 14 bases. The CDR3 has 13 residues. The V gene's germline CDR1 is MGHDK and CDR2 SYGVNS. The variable domain in full, completed from reference TRBV25-1 and TRBJ2-1, reads EADIYQTPRYLVIGTGKKITLECSQTMGHDKMYWYQQDPGMELHLIHYSYGVNSTEKGDLSSESTVSRIRTEHFPLTLESARPSHTSQYLCASSFSSPDEQFFGPGTRLTVL.

This clonotype was seen ten or more times. V usage is TRBV11-2 and J usage is TRBJ1-2; no clear D gene. Trimming shortened V by 4 bases and J by 2 bases, and 11 bases separated the two germline ends. This CDR3 region has 14 residues. In germline, CDR1 is SGHAT, CDR2 FQNNGV. The DNA for the CDR3 is TGTGCCAGCAGCTATGGCGGCGGGAACTATGGCTACACCTTC. Translated: CASSYGGGNYGYTF. Variable domain in full (rest from reference TRBV11-2 and TRBJ1-2): EAGVAQSPRYKIIEKRQSVAFWCNPISGHATLYWYQQILGQGPKLLIQFQNNGVVDDSQLPKDRFSAERLKGVDSTLKIQPAKLEDSAVYLCASSYGGGNYGYTFGSGTRLTVV.

This clonotype turned up a few times. V usage is TRBV7-6 and J usage is TRBJ1-6; the D gene is possibly TRBD1 (5 bases). The CDR3 totals 15 residues. Germline loops: CDR1 SGHVS, CDR2 FNYEAQ. V lost 1 base to trimming and J lost 7 bases, with 11 bases between them. In DNA form, the CDR3 reads TGTGCCAGCAGCTTAGAGGGGATGCGGAATTCACCCCTCCACTTT. Translated: CASSLEGMRNSPLHF. The variable domain in full, completed from reference TRBV7-6 and TRBJ1-6, reads GAGVSQSPRYKVTKRGQDVALRCDPISGHVSLYWYRQALGQGPEFLTYFNYEAQQDKSGLPNDRFSAERPEGSISTLTIQRTEQRDSAMYRCASSLEGMRNSPLHFGNGTRLTVT.

This clonotype has more than one count but fewer than ten. The chain has TRBV5-1 and TRBJ2-5; 11 nucleotides match TRBD1. The CDR3 loop spans 14 amino acids. Unmatched junction bases numbered 2, after V lost 0 bases and J lost 7 bases. Germline V gene data show CDR1 as SGHRS and CDR2 as YFSETQ. CDR3 region: CASSLEGQGVTQYF. The CDR3 DNA reads TGCGCCAGCAGCTTGGAGGGACAGGGGGTGACCCAGTACTTC.

This clonotype has more than one count but fewer than ten. V usage is TRBV5-5 and J usage is TRBJ1-5, with a tentative D call TRBD1 (6 bases). The CDR3 consists of 14 residues. Trimming stripped 4 bases from V and 6 bases from J, with 14 bases between. The germline V gene has CDR1 SGHKS and CDR2 YYEKEE (reference sequence). CDR3 sequence: CASSREQGTQPQHF. CDR3 DNA sequence: TGTGCCAGCAGCCGGGAGCAGGGGACTCAGCCCCAGCATTTT.

This clonotype was seen many times. J is TRBJ2-7 and V is TRBV7-2; D may be TRBD2 (5 bases). Germline CDR1 and CDR2: SGHTA and FQGNSA. The CDR3 has 16 amino acids. The germline V and J ends were trimmed by 5 bases and 2 bases, with 19 bases remaining between them. The CDR3 spells CASSPERASRPYEQYF. The CDR3 DNA reads as TGTGCCAGCAGCCCAGAGAGGGCTAGCCGACCCTACGAGCAGTACTTC.

The genes are TRBV2 and TRBJ2-7; D is uncertain. Germline V gene sequence: CDR1 SNHLY, CDR2 FYNNEI. The length of the CDR3 is 14 residues. The V end lost 4 bases, the J end lost 2 bases, and 12 bases lay between the germline ends. The CDR3: CASSGRSVPYEQYF. The CDR3 nucleotides read TGTGCCAGCAGTGGACGGAGCGTACCCTACGAGCAGTACTTC. Complete variable domain (other parts from reference TRBV2 and TRBJ2-7): EPEVTQTPSHQVTQMGQEVILRCVPISNHLYFYWYRQILGQKVEFLVSFYNNEISEKSEIFDDQFSVERPDGSNFTLKIRSTKLEDSAMYFCASSGRSVPYEQYFGPGTRLTVT.

This clonotype was picked up a small number of times. The rearrangement joins TRBV29-1 to TRBJ1-5; D is unresolved. The CDR3 covers 12 residues. The ends were cut back, 4 bases at V and 3 bases at J, with 7 bases in the middle. Germline CDR1 reads SQVTM; CDR2 reads ANQGSEA. The CDR3, as DNA: TGCAGCGTTGGGGGTTACAATCAGCCCCAGCATTTT. Translated, it gives CSVGGYNQPQHF.

The CDR3 loop is CSARLDRDYGYTF. In DNA, the CDR3 is TGCAGTGCTAGGCTCGACAGGGACTATGGCTACACCTTC. The chain joins TRBV20-1 to TRBJ1-2, with 7 bases that match TRBD1. Germline V CDR1 and CDR2: DFQATT, SNEGSKA (reference sequence). Losses at the gene ends were 3 bases for V and 3 bases for J; bases not matched to a gene: 4. This CDR3 contains 13 residues.